Listed below are T cell receptor beta chains from one sample, sequenced in a study of T cells in Graves' hyperthyroidism and ophthalmopathy. TCRdb recomputed calls from the multiplex PCR reads with MiXCR, one row per CDR3 protein. The top ten hold around 69% of the sample, which has about 130,000 distinct CDR3 sequences, 22% seen once. The sample comprised blood. The receptors shown here come from a woman between 45 and 65 years old with Graves' hyperthyroidism that later progressed to Graves' ophthalmopathy. Both conserved end residues are part of each CDR3.

v_call: TRBV20-1
j_call: TRBJ2-7
cdr3_aa: CSASTTVSSYEQYF

v_call: TRBV27
j_call: TRBJ2-1
cdr3_aa: CASSLSLIPSYNEQFF

v_call: TRBV10-3
j_call: TRBJ1-3
cdr3_aa: CAIRMQGATGNTIYF

v_call: TRBV27
j_call: TRBJ1-4
cdr3_aa: CASNQPTGENEKLFF

v_call: TRBV18
j_call: TRBJ1-4
cdr3_aa: CASSPREGGKLFF

v_call: TRBV12-3/TRBV12-4
j_call: TRBJ2-1
cdr3_aa: CASTMTSGSGNEQFF

v_call: TRBV6-2/TRBV6-3
j_call: TRBJ1-2
cdr3_aa: CASSKALSTANYGYTF

v_call: TRBV6-2/TRBV6-3
j_call: TRBJ2-1
cdr3_aa: CAVSSLRLAKKSYNEQFF

v_call: TRBV28
j_call: TRBJ1-5
cdr3_aa: CASTRGTGSQQPQHF

v_call: TRBV19
j_call: TRBJ1-2
cdr3_aa: CASSGRGGQGNGYTF

v_call: TRBV30
j_call: TRBJ2-1
cdr3_aa: CAWKRPAGGEQFF

v_call: TRBV18
j_call: TRBJ2-5
cdr3_aa: CASSRTGQETQYF

v_call: TRBV3-1
j_call: TRBJ2-5
cdr3_aa: CASSQDFSLTQYF

v_call: TRBV28
j_call: TRBJ2-2
cdr3_aa: CASSSGGVNTGELFF

v_call: TRBV20-1
j_call: TRBJ1-3
cdr3_aa: CSARTRGFGNTIYF

v_call: TRBV6-2/TRBV6-3
j_call: TRBJ2-1
cdr3_aa: CASSSPGQGAAWKQFF

v_call: TRBV7-2
j_call: TRBJ1-5
cdr3_aa: CASSPGSRQPQHF

v_call: TRBV7-8
j_call: TRBJ2-7
cdr3_aa: CASSLEVRGYEQYF

v_call: TRBV3-1
j_call: TRBJ1-5
cdr3_aa: CASSPFGQFNQPQHF

v_call: TRBV5-1
j_call: TRBJ1-3
cdr3_aa: CASSPDSSGNTIYF

v_call: TRBV7-8
j_call: TRBJ1-1
cdr3_aa: CASSLNRDRVGSEAFF

v_call: TRBV27
j_call: TRBJ2-3
cdr3_aa: CASSPLGDTQYF

v_call: TRBV27
j_call: TRBJ1-6
cdr3_aa: CASSSGMGGSPLHF

v_call: TRBV19
j_call: TRBJ2-2
cdr3_aa: CASSAVVAGELFF

v_call: TRBV3-1
j_call: TRBJ1-2
cdr3_aa: CASSQAEGTRGYTF

v_call: TRBV5-6
j_call: TRBJ1-3
cdr3_aa: CASSLVRAPGNTIYF

v_call: TRBV20-1
j_call: TRBJ2-1
cdr3_aa: CSQRTGSDEQFF

v_call: TRBV28
j_call: TRBJ2-7
cdr3_aa: CASKTGGAIREQYF

v_call: TRBV20-1
j_call: TRBJ2-5
cdr3_aa: CSAGRTSGSKETQYF

v_call: TRBV27
j_call: TRBJ1-2
cdr3_aa: CASSFGTGFGYTF

v_call: TRBV6-1
j_call: TRBJ1-1
cdr3_aa: CASSDGPGDTEAFF

v_call: TRBV28
j_call: TRBJ2-3
cdr3_aa: CASSFGTSGRDTQYF

v_call: TRBV29-1
j_call: TRBJ1-1
cdr3_aa: CSVVGEMNTVAFF

v_call: TRBV2
j_call: TRBJ1-2
cdr3_aa: CASSPVGGNYGYTF

v_call: TRBV20-1
j_call: TRBJ2-5
cdr3_aa: CSASGWTGGWETQYF